This T cell receptor beta chain was sequenced during a study of T cell responses to AZD1222 COVID-19 vaccine. Only in-frame clones appear in the TCRdb table, and some are missing; sequencing was by immunoSEQ multiplex PCR. Here the sample spans some 86,000 clones, 90% being singletons. In the case of this clone: Antigen: not known.

Whether given at about 4 or about 12 weeks, second doses were pooled. V lost 6 bases to trimming and J lost 4 bases, with 12 bases between them. The CDR3 contains 13 residues. Germline CDR1 is MNHEY and CDR2 is SVGEGT. General study findings and limits: Spike was spanned by vaccine-associated CD4 TCRs, with dominance at 160-218 and 743-854. Baseline antibody screening turned up just a handful of seropositive AZD1222 recipients. The reported proportion of spike-specific TCRs targeting unmutated variant regions was nearly half.

Sample: peripheral blood, taken 28 days after the second AZD1222 dose. This TCR derives from an adult who received the AZD1222 COVID-19 vaccine. The genes are TRBV6-2 or TRBV6-3 and TRBJ1-1; D is uncertain. CDR3 amino acids: CASSARAVTEAFF. For the CDR3, the DNA is TGTGCCAGCAGCGCCCGGGCCGTCACTGAAGCTTTCTTT.